The present T cell receptor (beta chain) was sequenced within a study of patients and donors after allogeneic stem cell transplantation. This clonotype was detected many times. In TCRdb, the RT-PCR reads were re-called with MiXCR into one record per CDR3 protein. Counted here are roughly 960,000 distinct CDR3 sequences, approximately 19% occurring once; the ten biggest clones make up roughly 6%. The sequence was obtained from a human donor who was either an allogeneic HSCT recipient or a stem cell or donor lymphocyte infusion donor (not recorded which). It is not recorded whose cells these are; they may come from a transplant donor. Sequencing input: blood, either unsorted or a sorted T cell fraction (not recorded which).

Here the CDR3 DNA reads TGCAGCGTCTCCTGGACGAGCTACGAGCAGTACTTC. Its translation: CSVSWTSYEQYF. V is TRBV29-1 and J is TRBJ2-7; D unresolved. This CDR3 spans 12 amino acids. Germline V gives CDR1 SQVTM, CDR2 ANQGSEA. V shed 6 bases and J shed 3 bases, with 12 bases lying between them.